Listed below are T cell receptor beta chains from one sample, sequenced in a study of graft-versus-host responses after intestinal transplantation. Libraries were prepared by immunoSEQ multiplex PCR; TCRdb keeps only in-frame clonotypes and omits some of them. The repertoire holds approximately 15,000 clones, approximately 62% seen once, with around 13% in the top ten. The sample consisted of ileum tissue, taken 524 days after transplant. Receptor source: a human patient who received an intestinal transplant, so some T cells may come from the graft donor. Both conserved end residues are part of each CDR3. D genes are given only for firm matches. Clone size is not always given. Where it is, it says once, few, many or a class for expanded clones.

>TRBJ1-3|medium-sized|13|TRBV10-1|NA
TGCGCCAGCAGTGAGTCGAATCGGGACACCATATATTTT
CASSESNRDTIYF
>TRBJ1-4|few|15|TRBV14|NA
TGTGCCAGCAGCCGGATGCGGGTCGACCGTGAAAAACTGTTTTTT
CASSRMRVDREKLFF
>TRBJ1-4|NA|16|TRBV11-2|TRBD1
TGTGCCAGCAGCTCGAATCCGGGACAGGGGAATGAAAAACTGTTTTTT
CASSSNPGQGNEKLFF
>TRBJ1-2|NA|15|TRBV5-1|NA
TGCGCCAGCAGGTTGGACTATTTTTTCCACTATGGCTACACCTTC
CASRLDYFFHYGYTF
>TRBJ1-6|medium-sized|16|TRBV5-8|NA
TGTGCCAGCAGCTTTTGGTCTGGGACTGGGAATTCACCCCTCCACTTT
CASSFWSGTGNSPLHF
>TRBJ1-2|NA|15|TRBV6-5|NA
TGTGCCAGCCAAAGGGAGGGGGTCGGTAACTATGGCTACACCTTC
CASQREGVGNYGYTF
>TRBJ1-6|NA|12|TRBV2|NA
TGTGCCAGCAGGAGCGTAGGTTCACCCCTCCACTTT
CASRSVGSPLHF
>TRBJ1-2|few|11|TRBV30|TRBD1
TGTACAACAGGGGCCAACTATGGCTACACCTTC
CTTGANYGYTF
>TRBJ2-7|medium-sized|15|TRBV14|TRBD1
TGTGCCAGCAGCCAAGGGACAGGCTTCTCCTACGAGCAGTACTTC
CASSQGTGFSYEQYF
>TRBJ2-1|NA|16|TRBV7-2|TRBD1
TGTGCCAGCAGCGTATGGTTCGGGACAGCCTACAATGAGCAGTTCTTC
CASSVWFGTAYNEQFF
>TRBJ2-5|NA|12|TRBV29-1|TRBD1
TGCAGCGTTCGGGACAGTCAAGAGACCCAGTACTTC
CSVRDSQETQYF
>TRBJ1-2|NA|16|TRBV5-6|TRBD1
TGTGCCAGCAGCATGACCGAAGGGGGCGTCGTGTATGGCTACACCTTC
CASSMTEGGVVYGYTF
>TRBJ1-3|few|14|TRBV6-8|NA
TGTGCCAGCAGTCCTACAGGGAATGGAAACACCATATATTTT
CASSPTGNGNTIYF
>TRBJ1-2|NA|15|TRBV30|NA
TGTGCCTGGGACAGAGAAATAGAGTCTTTATATGGCTACACCTTC
CAWDREIESLYGYTF
>TRBJ1-2|once|15|TRBV30|NA
TGTGCCTGGAGCACAGGGATAGGAGTTAACTATGGCTACACCTTC
CAWSTGIGVNYGYTF
>TRBJ1-4|few|13|TRBV6-5|NA
TGTGCCAGCAGCCCAGGGGAATGGGAAAAACTGTTTTTT
CASSPGEWEKLFF
>TRBJ2-1|NA|13|TRBV27|NA
TGTGCCAGCAGTTTGTCAGGGGCCAATGAGCAGTTCTTC
CASSLSGANEQFF
>TRBJ2-4|NA|16|TRBV6-1|NA
TGTGCCAGCAGTGATTTGGAGGGCCTTGCCAAAAACATTCAGTACTTC
CASSDLEGLAKNIQYF
>TRBJ1-1|few|15|TRBV19|NA
TGTGCCAGTAGTATAGAATACAGGGAGAACACTGAAGCTTTCTTT
CASSIEYRENTEAFF
>TRBJ1-6|NA|15|TRBV11-2|NA
TGTGCCAGCAGCTTAGCCTCCGGGTATAATTCACCCCTCCACTTT
CASSLASGYNSPLHF
>TRBJ2-5|once|16|TRBV18|TRBD2
TGTGCCAGCTCACTAACGGGACTAGCGAACCAAGAGACCCAGTACTTC
CASSLTGLANQETQYF
>TRBJ2-7|NA|15|TRBV14|TRBD1
TGTGCCAGCAGCCACGGGACAGGATTTTCCTACGAGCAGTACTTC
CASSHGTGFSYEQYF
>TRBJ2-3|NA|15|TRBV6-4|TRBD2
TGTGCCAGCAGCCCTACTAGCGGGGGGGCAGATACGCAGTATTTT
CASSPTSGGADTQYF
>TRBJ1-5|NA|15|TRBV2|TRBD1
TGTGCCAGCAGTGGATCAGGGGGCCGCGATCAGCCCCAGCATTTT
CASSGSGGRDQPQHF
>TRBJ1-1|NA|13|TRBV7-9|TRBD1
TGTGCCAGCAGACCGACAGGGTACACTGAAGCTTTCTTT
CASRPTGYTEAFF
>TRBJ1-2|NA|15|TRBV5-1|NA
TGCGCCAGCAGCTTGGTATTCGGGGCTAACTATGGCTACACCTTC
CASSLVFGANYGYTF
>TRBJ2-2|few|16|TRBV7-2|NA
TGTGCCAGCAGCTTAGGACTGTACCCGAACACCGGGGAGCTGTTTTTT
CASSLGLYPNTGELFF
>TRBJ2-3|NA|16|TRBV7-9|TRBD2
TGTGCCAGCAGCTTATTGGTCGGGGGGGCCGCAGATACGCAGTATTTT
CASSLLVGGAADTQYF
>TRBJ1-1|medium-sized|17|TRBV18|TRBD1
TGTGCCAGCTCAGAGACTGGGACAGGGACCTTGAACACTGAAGCTTTCTTT
CASSETGTGTLNTEAFF
>TRBJ1-3|NA|15|TRBV7-2|TRBD1
TGTGCCAGCAGCCGAACAGGGGAGAGCGGAAACACCATATATTTT
CASSRTGESGNTIYF
>TRBJ1-3|few|14|TRBV19|NA
TGTGCCAGTAGCCAGCCGGGCTCTGGAAACACCATATATTTT
CASSQPGSGNTIYF
>TRBJ2-2|once|13|TRBV9|TRBD2
TGTGCCAGCAGCGCCGGGGGGACCGGGGAGCTGTTTTTT
CASSAGGTGELFF
>TRBJ1-1|NA|11|TRBV2|TRBD1
TGTGCCAGCAGCACGACAGGGGCCGCTTTCTTT
CASSTTGAAFF
>TRBJ2-2|NA|13|TRBV6-5|NA
TGTGCCAGCAGTTACAGGGGCTCCGGGGAGCTGTTTTTT
CASSYRGSGELFF
>TRBJ1-6|NA|14|TRBV6-5|NA
TGTGCCAGCAGGACACAGGGCTATAATTCACCCCTCCACTTT
CASRTQGYNSPLHF
>TRBJ2-2|NA|16|TRBV5-1|TRBD1
TGCGCCAGCAGCTTGGACAGGGGGATGAACACCGGGGAGCTGTTTTTT
CASSLDRGMNTGELFF
>TRBJ2-7|few|14|TRBV2|TRBD2
TGTGCCAGCAGTGACCAGCGGGGGGTATACGAGCAGTACTTC
CASSDQRGVYEQYF
>TRBJ2-1|NA|16|TRBV4-3|NA
TGCGCCAGCAGCCAAGATCTGACCAGGGGTCTCGATGAGCAGTTCTTC
CASSQDLTRGLDEQFF
>TRBJ1-1|NA|13|TRBV6-4|TRBD1
TGTGCCAGCAGATCGACAGGGGACACTGAAGCTTTCTTT
CASRSTGDTEAFF
>TRBJ2-5|NA|14|TRBV30|TRBD2
TGTGCCTGGAGTTTACTAGCGGGGAGTGAGACCCAGTACTTC
CAWSLLAGSETQYF
>TRBJ2-3|NA|13|TRBV14|TRBD2
TGTGCCAGCAGCCAAGATCGGGGGGGGACGCAGTATTTT
CASSQDRGGTQYF
>TRBJ2-4|NA|17|TRBV11-3|NA
TGTGCCAGCAGCTTGGGGAGTCTAACCCTAGCCAAAAACATTCAGTACTTC
CASSLGSLTLAKNIQYF
>TRBJ2-7|NA|14|TRBV5-8|NA
TGTGCCAGCAGCTCGGTCGGGGTTCTCTACGAGCAGTACTTC
CASSSVGVLYEQYF
>TRBJ1-1|NA|15|TRBV7-9|NA
TGTGCCAGCAGCTTTAGTGGGAGTAGGGACACTGAAGCTTTCTTT
CASSFSGSRDTEAFF
>TRBJ1-5|few|15|TRBV19|NA
TGTGCCAGTAGTACCTTAACAGGAGTTAATCAGCCCCAGCATTTT
CASSTLTGVNQPQHF
>TRBJ1-5|few|12|TRBV6-1|NA
TGTGCCAGCAGGGGGGGGAATCAGCCCCAGCATTTT
CASRGGNQPQHF
>TRBJ2-7|NA|14|TRBV6-1|NA
TGTGCCAGCAGTGAAGTCGGCGGGTCCTACGAGCAGTACTTC
CASSEVGGSYEQYF
>TRBJ2-7|NA|15|TRBV4-3|NA
TGCGCCAGCAGCCCCGACTCGTCGTACTCCTACGAGCAGTACTTC
CASSPDSSYSYEQYF
>TRBJ2-7|few|12|TRBV19|TRBD1
TGTGCCAGTAGTACAGGGGGCTACGAGCAGTACTTC
CASSTGGYEQYF
>TRBJ2-3|NA|14|TRBV7-2|TRBD2
TGTGCCAGCAGCCCTAGCGGGGGGAAAGATACGCAGTATTTT
CASSPSGGKDTQYF
>TRBJ2-7|few|14|TRBV10-2|NA
TGCGCCAGCAGTCAAGCGACAGCTATTGGCGAGCAGTACTTC
CASSQATAIGEQYF
>TRBJ2-5|medium-sized|14|TRBV7-9|TRBD2
TGTGCCAGCAGCCCTCCGGGACTAGTAGAGACCCAGTACTTC
CASSPPGLVETQYF
>TRBJ2-2|once|16|TRBV14|TRBD1
TGTGCCAGCAGCTCTATTCAGGGGGCGAACACCGGGGAGCTGTTTTTT
CASSSIQGANTGELFF